This T cell receptor beta chain was documented in a study of regulatory T cells in long-lasting Graves disease. CDR3-region Arm-PCR and iRepertoire HTBI primers produced the TCR beta libraries. TCRdb itself ran the multiplex PCR reads through MiXCR, one entry per CDR3 protein. The sample carries 530,000 or so distinct CDR3 sequences, roughly 15% recorded once. The CDR3 length is 13 residues. Trimming took off 0 bases at V and 10 bases at J, with 11 bases between the two ends. Germline assignment: CDR1 SGHRS and CDR2 YFSETQ. Time point defined: newly diagnosed GD, antithyroid drugs for less than 3 months. PBMC-extracted RNA yielded the TCR library. This sample was also put to use in a study of T cells in Graves' hyperthyroidism and ophthalmopathy.

This chain connects TRBV5-1 to TRBJ2-1; no clear D. The material sequenced was peripheral blood mononuclear cells (PBMCs), taken at new diagnosis, from a patient treated with antithyroid drugs. The TCR was taken from a young man with Graves disease. In nucleotides, the CDR3 is TGCGCCAGCAGCTTGGGTTCGGTCCTCGAGCAGTTCTTC. It is translated as CASSLGSVLEQFF.